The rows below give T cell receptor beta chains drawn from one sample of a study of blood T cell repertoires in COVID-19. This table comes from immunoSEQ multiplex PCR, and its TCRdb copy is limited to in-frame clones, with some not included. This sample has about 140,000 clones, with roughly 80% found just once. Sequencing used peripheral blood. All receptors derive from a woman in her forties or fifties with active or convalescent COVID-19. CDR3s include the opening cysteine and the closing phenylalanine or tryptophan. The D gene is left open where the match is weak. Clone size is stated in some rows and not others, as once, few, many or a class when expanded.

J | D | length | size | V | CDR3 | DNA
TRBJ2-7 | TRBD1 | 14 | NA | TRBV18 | CASSPLGQGDEQYF | TGTGCCAGCTCACCCCTCGGACAGGGCGATGAGCAGTACTTC
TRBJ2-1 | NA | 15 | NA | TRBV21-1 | CASSTPTGRDNEQFF | TGTGCCAGCAGCACCCCGACAGGACGCGACAATGAGCAGTTCTTC
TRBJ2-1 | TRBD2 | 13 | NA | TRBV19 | CASTGIAGSEQFF | TGTGCCAGTACAGGGATAGCGGGAAGTGAGCAGTTCTTC
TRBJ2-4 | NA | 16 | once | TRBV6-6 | CASSYPVRGRTNIQYF | TGTGCCAGCAGTTACCCTGTGCGGGGGCGGACAAACATTCAGTACTTC
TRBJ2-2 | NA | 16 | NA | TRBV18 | CASSPRQGTNTGELFF | TGTGCCAGCTCACCGCGGCAGGGAACCAACACCGGGGAGCTGTTTTTT
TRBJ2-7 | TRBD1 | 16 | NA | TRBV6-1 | CASSEASGTASYEQYF | TGTGCCAGCAGTGAAGCTTCCGGGACAGCGTCCTACGAGCAGTACTTC
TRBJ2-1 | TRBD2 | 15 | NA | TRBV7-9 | CASSGKSGRNHEQFF | TGTGCCAGCAGCGGTAAGAGCGGGAGGAACCATGAGCAGTTCTTC
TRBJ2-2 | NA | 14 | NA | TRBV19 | CASRPPANTGELFF | TGTGCCAGTAGGCCCCCAGCGAACACCGGGGAGCTGTTTTTT
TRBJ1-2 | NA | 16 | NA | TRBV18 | CASSPPLAGVGYGYTF | TGTGCCAGCTCACCACCTTTGGCGGGGGTTGGCTATGGCTACACCTTC
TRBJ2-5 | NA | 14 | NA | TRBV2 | CASKRRASRETQYF | TGTGCCAGCAAAAGGAGGGCCTCCCGAGAGACCCAGTACTTC
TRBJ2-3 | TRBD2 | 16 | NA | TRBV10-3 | CAIRPASGSGADTQYF | TGTGCCATCAGGCCTGCGAGCGGGAGTGGCGCAGATACGCAGTATTTT
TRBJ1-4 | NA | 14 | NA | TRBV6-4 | CASSEAADNEKLFF | TGTGCCAGCAGTGAGGCAGCGGATAATGAAAAACTGTTTTTT
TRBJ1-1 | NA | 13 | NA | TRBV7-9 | CASSSGDGTRAFF | TGTGCCAGCAGCTCGGGCGATGGGACACGAGCTTTCTTT
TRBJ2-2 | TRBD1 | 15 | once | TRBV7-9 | CASSLGDRDTGELFF | TGTGCCAGCAGCTTAGGAGACAGGGACACCGGGGAGCTGTTTTTT
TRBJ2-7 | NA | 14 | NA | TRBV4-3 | CASSPRQGPYEQYF | TGCGCCAGCAGCCCCCGGCAGGGGCCTTACGAGCAGTACTTC
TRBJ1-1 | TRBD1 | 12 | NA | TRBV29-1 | CSVWDRGTEAFF | TGCAGCGTCTGGGACAGGGGAACTGAAGCTTTCTTT
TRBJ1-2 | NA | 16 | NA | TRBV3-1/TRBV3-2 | CASSQGFGTTNYGYTF | TGTGCCAGCAGCCAAGGGTTTGGGACTACGAACTATGGCTACACCTTC
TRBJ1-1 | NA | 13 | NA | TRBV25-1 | CASSSDTNTEAFF | TGTGCCAGCTCTTCCGACACGAACACTGAAGCTTTCTTT
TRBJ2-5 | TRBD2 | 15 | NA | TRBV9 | CASSLSGGRQETQYF | TGTGCCAGCAGCCTTAGCGGGGGGCGTCAAGAGACCCAGTACTTC
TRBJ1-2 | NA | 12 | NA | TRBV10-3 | CAISSGTYGYTF | TGTGCCATCAGTTCAGGGACTTATGGCTACACCTTC
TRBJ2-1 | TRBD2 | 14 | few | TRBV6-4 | CASRREATYNEQFF | TGTGCCAGCAGGCGGGAGGCAACCTACAATGAGCAGTTCTTC
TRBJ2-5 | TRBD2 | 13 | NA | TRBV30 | CAWGLAGVETQYF | TGTGCCTGGGGACTAGCGGGAGTGGAGACCCAGTACTTC
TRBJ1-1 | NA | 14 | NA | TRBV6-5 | CAADKQLMNTEAFF | TGTGCCGCCGATAAACAGCTCATGAACACTGAAGCTTTCTTT
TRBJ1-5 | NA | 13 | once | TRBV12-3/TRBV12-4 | CASLISENQPQHF | TGTGCCAGCCTAATTTCGGAGAATCAGCCCCAGCATTTT
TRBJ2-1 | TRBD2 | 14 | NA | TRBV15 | CATWGGNSGNEQFF | TGTGCCACCTGGGGGGGAAATAGCGGCAATGAGCAGTTCTTC
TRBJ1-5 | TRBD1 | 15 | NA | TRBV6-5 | CASSPDRAGNQPQHF | TGTGCCAGCAGTCCCGACAGGGCGGGCAATCAGCCCCAGCATTTT
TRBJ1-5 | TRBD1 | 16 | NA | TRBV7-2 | CASSLGRQGAGQPQHF | TGTGCCAGCAGCTTAGGAAGACAGGGGGCTGGTCAGCCCCAGCATTTT
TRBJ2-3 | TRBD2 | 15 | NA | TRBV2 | CASSQSQAGPDTQYF | TGTGCCAGCAGCCAGTCCCAAGCGGGGCCAGATACGCAGTATTTT
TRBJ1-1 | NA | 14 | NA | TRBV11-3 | CASSYGGDHTEAFF | TGTGCCAGCAGCTACGGAGGGGATCACACTGAAGCTTTCTTT
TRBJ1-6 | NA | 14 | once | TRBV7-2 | CASSLGQGLSPLHF | TGTGCCAGCAGCTTGGGGCAGGGCCTCTCACCCCTCCACTTT
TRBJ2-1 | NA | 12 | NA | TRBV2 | CASSSPVNEQFF | TGTGCCAGCAGTTCCCCGGTCAATGAGCAGTTCTTC
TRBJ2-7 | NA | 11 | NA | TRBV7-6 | CASSLRDEQYF | TGTGCCAGCAGCTTAAGAGACGAGCAGTACTTC
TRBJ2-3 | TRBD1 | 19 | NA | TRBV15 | CATSRFGAGGDGEEDTQYF | TGTGCCACCAGCAGATTTGGGGCAGGGGGCGACGGGGAGGAAGATACGCAGTATTTT
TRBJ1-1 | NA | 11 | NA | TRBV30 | CASTLQVEAFF | TGTGCCTCCACCCTCCAGGTAGAAGCTTTCTTT
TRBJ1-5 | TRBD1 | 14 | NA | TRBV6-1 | CASSEQGGGQPQHF | TGTGCCAGCAGTGAACAGGGGGGTGGTCAGCCCCAGCATTTT
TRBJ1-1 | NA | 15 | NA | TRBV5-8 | CASSFRVRLGTEAFF | TGTGCCAGCAGCTTCCGGGTAAGGTTGGGCACTGAAGCTTTCTTT
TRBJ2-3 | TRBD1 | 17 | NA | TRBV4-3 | CASSQEPPGQRTDTQYF | TGCGCCAGCAGCCAAGAACCGCCGGGACAGAGAACAGATACGCAGTATTTT
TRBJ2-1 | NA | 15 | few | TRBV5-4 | CASSLEVEAYNEQFF | TGTGCCAGCAGCTTGGAGGTGGAGGCCTACAATGAGCAGTTCTTC
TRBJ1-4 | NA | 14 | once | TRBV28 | CASSGGAFSEKLFF | TGTGCCAGCAGTGGGGGGGCGTTTAGTGAAAAACTGTTTTTT
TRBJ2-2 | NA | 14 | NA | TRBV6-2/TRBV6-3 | CASSPPTGTGELFF | TGTGCCAGCAGCCCACCCACTGGCACCGGGGAGCTGTTTTTT
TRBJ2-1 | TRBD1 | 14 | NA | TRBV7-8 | CASSSGTAHNEQFF | TGTGCCAGCAGCTCGGGGACAGCTCACAATGAGCAGTTCTTC
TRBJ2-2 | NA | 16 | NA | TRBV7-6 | CASSPRALANTGELFF | TGTGCCAGCAGCCCAAGGGCACTAGCGAACACCGGGGAGCTGTTTTTT
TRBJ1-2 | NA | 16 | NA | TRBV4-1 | CASSQEPTGSNYGYTF | TGCGCCAGCAGCCAAGAGCCTACAGGGAGTAACTATGGCTACACCTTC
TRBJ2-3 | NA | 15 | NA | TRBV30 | CAWKGDIIGLDTQYF | TGTGCCTGGAAAGGGGACATTATTGGTCTAGATACGCAGTATTTT
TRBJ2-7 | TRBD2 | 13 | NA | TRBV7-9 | CASSSSGTYEQYF | TGTGCCAGCAGCTCTAGCGGGACCTACGAGCAGTACTTC
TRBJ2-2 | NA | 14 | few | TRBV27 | CAAGRVANTGELFF | TGTGCCGCCGGCAGGGTGGCGAACACCGGGGAGCTGTTTTTT
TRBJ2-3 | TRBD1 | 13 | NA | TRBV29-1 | CSSGTGPTDTQYF | TGCAGCTCCGGGACAGGACCCACAGATACGCAGTATTTT
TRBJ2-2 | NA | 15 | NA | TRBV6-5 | CASQRPGGGTGELFF | TGTGCCAGCCAAAGGCCCGGCGGAGGCACCGGGGAGCTGTTTTTT
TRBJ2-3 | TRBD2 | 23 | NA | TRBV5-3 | CARTWARTSGRRTYQTSTDTQYF | TGTGCCAGAACCTGGGCCCGGACTAGCGGGAGGCGCACGTATCAAACTAGCACAGATACGCAGTATTTT